This T cell receptor (beta chain) was found in a study of breast tumors, draining lymph nodes, adjacent tissues. The lymph nodes were axillary draining lymph nodes from breast cancer patients. CDR1 SNHLY and CDR2 FYNNEI come from the germline V gene. The CDR3 has 14 amino acids. V lost 6 bases to trimming and J lost 4 bases, with 12 bases between them. MiXCR was run by TCRdb on the multiplex PCR reads, yielding one entry per CDR3 protein. The sample includes about 270,000 distinct CDR3 sequences, under 35% of them seen just once. This rearrangement joins TRBV2 to TRBJ2-2; maybe TRBD1 (6 bases). Sequenced: axillary lymph node tissue. This sequence originates from a female donor with breast cancer. Some clones in this sample may be carry-over from other donors' samples. The CDR3 DNA sequence: TGTGCCAGCAGAACCGACAGGAGCACCGGGGAGCTGTTTTTT. Its protein product is CASRTDRSTGELFF.